This T cell receptor (beta chain) was observed in a study of blood T cell repertoires in COVID-19. At the level of the study: Samples of COVID-19 (acute and convalescent) were obtained from the United States, Italy and Spain. T cells, B-cell-depleted T cells, or PBMCs supplied cDNA or gDNA.

Under the authors' procedure: Amplification of reference gene primers was used by the study to estimate nucleated cell counts. Using immunoSEQ multiplex PCR, the repertoire was profiled, and TCRdb retains in-frame clones only, with some absent. The V and J calls and the clone size are those of that table, but D and trimming were determined from the DNA. This sample carries about 60,000 clones, approximately 86% of them seen once, and the ten largest clones take roughly 9.1%. This clone has more than one count but fewer than ten. Germline V gene data show CDR1 as MGHRA and CDR2 as YSYEKL. V lost 0 bases and J 2 bases, leaving 22 bases between the germline ends. The CDR3 consists of 19 residues.

This TCR was sampled from a human donor with acute or convalescent COVID-19. The donor label of this sample is uncertain. V is TRBV4-1 and J is TRBJ1-2, with D possibly matching TRBD1 (5 bases). The sample consisted of peripheral blood. In DNA, the CDR3 is TGCGCCAGCAGCCAAGATCCACCGGGGGTCTCAATACTAAACTATGGCTACACCTTC. Amino acid sequence: CASSQDPPGVSILNYGYTF.